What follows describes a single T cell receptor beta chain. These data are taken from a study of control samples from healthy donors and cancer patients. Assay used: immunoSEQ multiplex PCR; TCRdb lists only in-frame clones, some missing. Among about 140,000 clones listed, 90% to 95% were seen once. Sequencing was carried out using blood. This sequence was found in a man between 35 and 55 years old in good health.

CDR3 sequence reads: CASSLDSRRGYTF. The DNA for the CDR3 is TGTGCCAGCAGCCTCGACTCCCGACGTGGCTACACCTTC. The V gene is TRBV5-5, the J gene TRBJ1-2; no reliable D call. The CDR3 is made up of 13 amino acids. Germline CDR1 is SGHKS and CDR2 is YYEKEE (reference sequence). V lost 4 bases and J 7 bases, leaving 14 bases between the germline ends.